Each of the 10 T cell receptor beta chains below was sequenced from the same sample in a study of cytomegalovirus exposure and HLA in healthy donors. A multiplex PCR was run with 60 Vbeta primers and 13 Jbeta primers. The protocol was immunoSEQ multiplex PCR, while the TCRdb copy is restricted to in-frame clones and leaves out a portion. This sample has over 150,000 clones; around nine tenths occur once, and the top ten carry around 0.85%. The sample taken for sequencing was PBMCs. These receptor sequences come from a woman in her twenties or thirties in good health and CMV-seronegative.

V gene TRBV27 combines with J gene TRBJ1-1; D may be TRBD1 (5 bases). The CDR3 extends over 13 amino acids. Trimming took 5 bases from V and 1 from J, leaving 8 bases between them. Looked up from germline, CDR1 is MNHEY and CDR2 is SMNVEV (reference sequence). The CDR3 loop reads CASSLTGNTEAFF. DNA of the CDR3: TGTGCCAGCAGTCTTACAGGGAACACTGAAGCTTTCTTT.

This sequence joins TRBV5-1 and TRBJ2-2; 8 nucleotides match TRBD2. Trimming took 0 bases from V and 4 from J; bases not matched to a gene: 5. Germline assignment: CDR1 SGHRS and CDR2 YFSETQ. The CDR3 consists of 16 residues. This chain's CDR3 is CASSLAASGFTGELFF. The CDR3 bases are TGCGCCAGCAGCTTGGCGGCTAGCGGGTTCACCGGGGAGCTGTTTTTT.

The chain has TRBV28 and TRBJ2-7; 7 bases fit TRBD2. CDR1 MDHEN and CDR2 SYDVKM come from the germline V gene. The trim removed 2 bases at V and 4 bases at J, leaving 8 bases unmatched. The CDR3 extends over 15 amino acids. The CDR3 DNA reads TGTGCCAGCAGTTTAGGGGGGGTCGGGATATACGAGCAGTACTTC. This encodes CASSLGGVGIYEQYF.

The chain recombines TRBV20-1 with TRBJ1-4; D might be TRBD1 (5 bases). Between the trimmed V and J ends, which lost 5 bases and 13 bases, there was a span of 14 bases. CDR1 DFQATT and CDR2 SNEGSKA come from the germline V gene (reference sequence). This CDR3 contains 11 residues. For the CDR3, the DNA is TGCAGTGCTGGGGCGCGGGGACGACTGTTTTTT. Its protein product is CSAGARGRLFF.

This sequence joins TRBV6-1 and TRBJ1-5; TRBD1 agrees at 7 bases. The CDR3 sequence is 14 residues long. Germline trimming cut 1 base from V and 7 bases from J; bases unmatched to any gene: 4. Germline CDR1 and CDR2: MNHNS and SASEGT. The CDR3 DNA is TGTGCCAGCAGTGAAGGCAGGGGGTGGCAGCCCCAGCATTTT. Its protein is CASSEGRGWQPQHF.

J is TRBJ2-7 and V is TRBV6-5; 9 bases align to TRBD2. Germline V gene data show CDR1 as MNHEY and CDR2 as SVGAGI. Losses at the gene ends were 5 bases for V and 3 bases for J; bases not matched to a gene: 2. The CDR3 is 13 residues long. For the CDR3, the DNA is TGTGCCAGCAGTCGACTAGCGGACTACGAGCAGTACTTC. This sequence encodes CASSRLADYEQYF.

This sequence joins TRBV9 and TRBJ2-5; D might be TRBD1 (6 bases). In germline, CDR1 is SGDLS, CDR2 YYNGEE. The CDR3 covers 17 residues. Deletions cut 4 bases from V and 1 base from J, with 20 bases between. In nucleotides, the CDR3 is TGTGCCAGCAGCCCCCAGAGGGTCCAGGACAGCCAAGAGACCCAGTACTTC. It specifies CASSPQRVQDSQETQYF.

This clone came up a few times. This chain uses TRBV2 with TRBJ1-3; D gene uncertain. Germline V CDR1 and CDR2: SNHLY, FYNNEI. This CDR3 has 14 amino acids. V lost 2 bases and J lost 0, with 5 bases in between. CDR3 region: CASSERSSGNTIYF. The CDR3 DNA sequence: TGTGCCAGCAGTGAAAGGAGCTCTGGAAACACCATATATTTT.

This chain connects TRBV7-2 to TRBJ1-1; D gene uncertain. V was trimmed by 1 base and J by 0 bases, leaving 15 bases between them. The CDR3 has 17 amino acids. Germline lookup yields CDR1 SGHTA and CDR2 FQGNSA. In DNA form, the CDR3 reads TGTGCCAGCAGCTTAGATACCACTACGAACATGAACACTGAAGCTTTCTTT. Its translation: CASSLDTTTNMNTEAFF.

The CDR3 region is CASTPGNSGNTIYF. CDR3 DNA sequence: TGTGCCAGTACCCCCGGTAACTCTGGAAACACCATATATTTT. The chain couples TRBV19 to TRBJ1-3; no reliable D call. V dropped 7 bases and J dropped 0 bases, with 10 bases sitting between them. This CDR3 region has 14 residues. CDR1 is LNHDA, CDR2 SQIVND, per germline (reference sequence).